Shown below are 29 T cell receptor beta chains from a single sample sequenced in a study of OX40 agonist ivuxolimab in advanced cancers. Some clones are missing from TCRdb's copy, which holds only in-frame ones; the method was immunoSEQ multiplex PCR. The table lists 60,000 to 70,000 clones, over 75% of them singletons, with roughly 0.29% in the top ten. The source material was CD4+ or CD8+ T cells sorted from blood, sampled in a trial of the OX40 agonist ivuxolimab. The receptors come from an adult with an advanced solid tumor such as melanoma, head and neck, liver or kidney cancer.

CDR3 in amino acids: CASSEPGTDTQYF. DNA of the CDR3: TGTGCCAGCAGTGAACCCGGGACAGATACGCAGTATTTT. The V gene is TRBV25-1, the J gene TRBJ2-3; no clear D gene. Germline V gene sequence: CDR1 MGHDK, CDR2 SYGVNS. This CDR3 is built from 13 residues. The ends were cut back, 2 bases at V and 3 bases at J, with 6 bases in the middle.

This chain links TRBV28 with TRBJ1-5; 7 bases map to TRBD1. The CDR3 runs to 14 residues. Per the germline V gene, CDR1 is MDHEN and CDR2 is SYDVKM. The trim removed 6 bases at V and 7 bases at J, leaving 9 bases unmatched. Written as DNA, the CDR3 is TGTGCCAGCAGACCTGGACAGGTCACCCAGCCCCAGCATTTT. Translation gives CASRPGQVTQPQHF.

The gene calls are TRBV5-1 and TRBJ2-5, with 10 bases matching TRBD1. The junction had 7 bases not matched to a gene; V was cut back by 4 bases and J by 4 bases. CDR3 size: 15 residues. The germline V gene encodes CDR1 SGHRS and CDR2 YFSETQ. The CDR3 loop reads CASSPGTGVPETQYF. DNA for the CDR3: TGCGCCAGCAGCCCGGGGACAGGGGTCCCAGAGACCCAGTACTTC.

As regards this clone: An end of the junction does not agree with germline; a read error may underlie this. The chain couples TRBV4-2 to TRBJ2-7; 8 nucleotides agree with TRBD1. This CDR3 comprises 13 residues. Germline loops: CDR1 LGHNA, CDR2 YNFKEQ. CDR3 nucleotides: TGTGCCAGCAGCCAAGATTTCGGAACAGGGGGATCTTTC. Translated: CASSQDFGTGGSF.

The count of this clone is one. The chain links TRBV5-1 to TRBJ2-2, with TRBD2 identical over 13 bases. The junction had 5 bases not matched to a gene; V was cut back by 4 bases and J by 2 bases. Germline CDR1 and CDR2: SGHRS and YFSETQ. The CDR3 consists of 17 residues. In DNA form, the CDR3 reads TGCGCCAGCAGCCCACGGACTAGCGGGAGCAACACCGGGGAGCTGTTTTTT. Its protein is CASSPRTSGSNTGELFF.

The chain uses TRBV7-2 and TRBJ1-2; D not resolved. V gave up 5 bases and J gave up 4 bases, with 8 bases separating them. The CDR3 length is 12 residues. Germline loops: CDR1 SGHTA, CDR2 FQGNSA. CDR3 region: CASSPGVYGYTF. The DNA for the CDR3 is TGTGCCAGCAGCCCCGGGGTCTATGGCTACACCTTC.

J is TRBJ2-3 and V is TRBV5-4, with 7 bases aligning to TRBD2. The germline V gene has CDR1 SGHNT and CDR2 YYREEE (reference sequence). There are 15 residues in the CDR3. After removal of 0 bases from V and 5 bases from J, the junction contained 6 bases not matched to a gene. The CDR3 loop is CASSLVGGGGDTQYF. As DNA, the CDR3 is TGTGCCAGCAGCTTGGTTGGGGGGGGTGGAGATACGCAGTATTTT.

The chain carries TRBV18 and TRBJ1-3; D is unclear. Germline assignment: CDR1 KGHSH and CDR2 LQKENI. The CDR3 covers 13 residues. V lost 3 bases and J lost 0, with 3 bases in between. DNA of the CDR3: TGTGCCAGCTCACCGGGCTCTGGAAACACCATATATTTT. Amino acids: CASSPGSGNTIYF.

The DNA of the CDR3 is TGTGCCAGCAGCCCAGGGACGGTAAATGAAAAACTGTTTTTT. Translated, it gives CASSPGTVNEKLFF. The rearrangement joins TRBV7-9 to TRBJ1-4, with D possibly TRBD1 on 5 matching bases. Germline V gene sequence: CDR1 SEHNR, CDR2 FQNEAQ (reference sequence). With 5 bases removed from V and 5 bases from J, the gap between germline ends came to 12 bases. The CDR3 contains 14 residues.

This clone was recorded only once. V and J are TRBV11-3 and TRBJ2-7; either TRBD1 or TRBD2 may fit D (5 bases each). The CDR3 is made up of 18 amino acids. The V end lost 0 bases, the J end lost 0 bases, and 18 bases lay between the germline ends. Germline V gene lookup returns CDR1 SGHNT and CDR2 YENEEA. CDR3: CASSLDQGGTGSSYEQYF. As DNA, the CDR3 is TGTGCCAGCAGCTTAGATCAAGGTGGGACGGGGAGCTCCTACGAGCAGTACTTC.

This clone occurred once. The CDR3 sequence is CATSRREFDTQYF. CDR3 in DNA: TGTGCCACTTCTAGGCGGGAGTTCGATACGCAGTATTTT. The chain uses TRBV6-5 and TRBJ2-3; 7 bases map to TRBD2. Per germline, CDR1 MNHEY and CDR2 SVGAGI. CDR3 length equals 13 residues. Trimming took 10 bases from V and 6 from J; bases not matched to a gene: 10.

The V gene is TRBV28, the J gene TRBJ1-2; the D is unclear. V was trimmed by 5 bases and J by 0 bases, leaving 16 bases between them. The CDR3 is 16 residues long. Germline CDR1 MDHEN, CDR2 SYDVKM. Here the CDR3 reads CASSAPGFLANYGYTF. CDR3 sequence (DNA): TGTGCCAGCAGTGCTCCGGGTTTCCTAGCTAACTATGGCTACACCTTC.

V gene TRBV27 combines with J gene TRBJ1-6, with D possibly being TRBD1 (6 bases). The CDR3 spans 17 residues. The germline V gene has CDR1 MNHEY and CDR2 SMNVEV (reference sequence). Trimming cost V 4 bases and J 9 bases, with 22 bases left between them. The CDR3 region is CASSSFGSTGDGSPLHF. The CDR3 DNA reads TGTGCCAGCAGTTCTTTCGGGTCGACAGGAGACGGTTCACCCCTCCACTTT.

This sequence joins TRBV18 and TRBJ1-2; weak D call: TRBD1 (5 bases). Trimming took 2 bases from V and 4 from J, leaving 20 bases between them. The germline CDR1 and CDR2 sequences are KGHSH and LQKENI. This CDR3 has 17 residues. In nucleotides, the CDR3 is TGTGCCAGCTCACCAAGTGGGACGGGAAGTTTGAGCTATGGCTACACCTTC. Translating it yields CASSPSGTGSLSYGYTF.

This sequence joins TRBV10-2 and TRBJ2-7; 11 bases are a match to TRBD2. The junction had 5 bases not matched to a gene; V was cut back by 7 bases and J by 0 bases. The germline V gene has CDR1 WSHSY and CDR2 SAAADI. This CDR3 spans 15 amino acids. CDR3 bases: TGCGCCAGCACCCCAACTAGCGGGAGCTCCTACGAGCAGTACTTC. Its protein product is CASTPTSGSSYEQYF.

The chain recombines TRBV2 with TRBJ1-5; TRBD1 matches at 7 bases. The CDR3 totals 15 residues. V was clipped by 9 bases and J by 4 bases; unmatched bases: 12. Germline V gives CDR1 SNHLY, CDR2 FYNNEI. CDR3 coding DNA: TGTGCCAGTGCCTCAACGACAGGGAATAATCAGCCCCAGCATTTT. Translation: CASASTTGNNQPQHF.

This rearrangement joins TRBV5-6 to TRBJ2-5, with unresolved D. The CDR3 covers 13 residues. Germline V gene sequence: CDR1 SGHDT, CDR2 YYEEEE. V was shortened by 4 bases and J by 4 bases, with 11 bases between the two germline ends. The CDR3 DNA reads TGTGCCAGCAGCCAAGGGATTTTAGAGACCCAGTACTTC. This sequence encodes CASSQGILETQYF.

V usage is TRBV21-1 and J usage is TRBJ1-2; the D call in the table, TRBD1, was not verified against the DNA. TRBV21-1 is a pseudogene segment. The CDR3 is 14 amino acids. CDR3 nucleotides: TGTGCCAGCAACCTCTACAGGGAGATTAATGGCTACACCTTC. This sequence encodes CASNLYREINGYTF.

V is TRBV11-3 and J is TRBJ1-4; 7 bases match TRBD1. Per germline, CDR1 SGHNT and CDR2 YENEEA. The CDR3 runs 14 residues. V lost 5 bases and J lost 12; bases outside the gene matches: 12. CDR3 amino acids: CASSPRQGGVELFF. Written as DNA, the CDR3 is TGTGCCAGCAGCCCCCGACAGGGAGGAGTTGAACTGTTTTTT.

The V gene is TRBV19, the J gene TRBJ2-7; TRBD2 aligns across 10 bases. The CDR3 has 14 amino acids. CDR1 and CDR2 (germline): LNHDA, SQIVND (reference sequence). After removal of 4 bases from V and 2 bases from J, the junction contained 2 bases not matched to a gene. This CDR3 is CASSSLAGAYEQYF. The CDR3 nucleotides are TGTGCCAGTAGTAGTCTAGCGGGGGCCTACGAGCAGTACTTC. Complete variable domain (other parts from reference TRBV19 and TRBJ2-7): DGGITQSPKYLFRKEGQNVTLSCEQNLNHDAMYWYRQDPGQGLRLIYYSQIVNDFQKGDIAEGYSVSREKKESFPLTVTSAQKNPTAFYLCASSSLAGAYEQYFGPGTRLTVT.

Here the CDR3 reads CASNRVSPRNEQFF. Here the CDR3 DNA reads TGTGCCAGCAATAGGGTGTCCCCACGGAATGAGCAGTTCTTC. The chain has TRBV28 and TRBJ2-1; no firm D call. With 7 bases removed from V and 7 bases from J, the gap between germline ends came to 17 bases. CDR1 and CDR2 (germline): MDHEN, SYDVKM. CDR3 length: 14 amino acids.

V usage is TRBV7-9 and J usage is TRBJ2-2; 8 bases line up with TRBD2. This CDR3 region has 17 residues. Trimming cost V 2 bases and J 2 bases; bases outside gene matches: 7. In germline, CDR1 is SEHNR, CDR2 FQNEAQ (reference sequence). CDR3 DNA: TGTGCCAGCAGCTTATACAGCGGGAGTATTAACACCGGGGAGCTGTTTTTT. Encoded protein: CASSLYSGSINTGELFF. Based on the CDR3 plus reference TRBV7-9 and TRBJ2-2, the full variable domain is DTGVSQNPRHKITKRGQNVTFRCDPISEHNRLYWYRQTLGQGPEFLTYFQNEAQLEKSRLLSDRFSAERPKGSFSTLEIQRTEQGDSAMYLCASSLYSGSINTGELFFGEGSRLTVL.

In DNA, the CDR3 is TGTGCCAGCAGTTCCGACGGGGGCCACGAGCAGTACTTC. This codes for CASSSDGGHEQYF. This chain links TRBV6-5 with TRBJ2-7; perhaps D is TRBD1 or TRBD2 (6 bases each). Germline CDR1 and CDR2: MNHEY and SVGAGI. The germline V and J ends were trimmed by 4 bases and 5 bases, with 12 bases remaining between them. CDR3 size: 13 residues.

The chain uses TRBV7-9 and TRBJ2-3; D is perhaps TRBD2 (6 bases). Trimming took off 9 bases at V and 2 bases at J, with 21 bases between the two ends. Germline lookup yields CDR1 SEHNR and CDR2 FQNEAQ (reference sequence). The CDR3 consists of 16 residues. CDR3 loop: CASYSAGKIHTDTQYF. CDR3 DNA: TGTGCCAGTTATTCGGCGGGAAAGATCCACACAGATACGCAGTATTTT.

The genes are TRBV10-3 and TRBJ1-2; D gene unclear. Germline-derived CDR1 and CDR2 are ENHRY and SYGVKD. Trimming pared 6 bases from V and 7 bases from J, leaving 21 bases between. This CDR3 region has 15 residues. CDR3 DNA: TGTGCCATCAGCCAAAGAGGCCCGACCCGTGGTGGCTACACCTTC. It yields the protein CAISQRGPTRGGYTF.

This clone was detected only once. This chain links TRBV6-5 with TRBJ2-7; no clear D. In germline, CDR1 is MNHEY, CDR2 SVGAGI. Trimming cost V 5 bases and J 0 bases, with 11 bases left between them. This CDR3 spans 14 amino acids. The CDR3 DNA follows: TGTGCCAGCAGTCAAGGACGGGTCTCCTACGAGCAGTACTTC. Its translation: CASSQGRVSYEQYF.

This clone appeared a few times. The rearrangement joins TRBV7-2 to TRBJ1-3, with TRBD1 matching 9 bases. V was pared by 3 bases and J by 6 bases, with 12 bases of the junction left unmatched. Germline CDR1 SGHTA, CDR2 FQGNSA. The CDR3 runs to 17 residues. CDR3 amino acids: CASSFDGTGFGLNTIYF. The CDR3 bases are TGTGCCAGCAGCTTTGACGGGACAGGGTTTGGTTTAAACACCATATATTTT.

V and J are TRBV21-1 and TRBJ2-3; no DNA check was done on the table's D call, TRBD2. TRBV21-1 constitutes a pseudogene. The CDR3 is 18 residues long. CDR3 protein: CASSNRTRGGSGIDTQYF. For the CDR3, the DNA is TGTGCCAGCAGCAACAGAACTAGGGGAGGGAGTGGTATAGATACGCAGTATTTT.

CDR3 DNA sequence: TGTGCCAGCAGAAACAACAGGGTGAGCTCCTACGAGCAGTACTTC. Translated, it gives CASRNNRVSSYEQYF. The chain joins TRBV6-6 to TRBJ2-7, with a tentative D call TRBD1 (6 bases). The CDR3 has 15 residues. Trimming took off 6 bases at V and 0 bases at J, with 15 bases between the two ends. CDR1 and CDR2 from the germline V gene are MNHNY and SVGAGI (reference sequence).